Listed here is a single TCR beta chain. Antigen specificity is unknown. The data are from a study of T cell responses to AZD1222 COVID-19 vaccine. The study's findings and limits: Repertoires were obtained solely post-peak T cell response. Mapped onto spike, vaccine-associated CD4 TCRs spanned it and were dominant at 160-218 and 743-854. The donor cohort was predominantly white British with a female majority, and clonal diversity may have been underestimated.

TCRdb's copy holds only in-frame clones and misses some; the assay was immunoSEQ multiplex PCR. The sample lists about 120,000 clones; about 90% were seen once. Germline CDR1 and CDR2: SNHLY and FYNNEI. The junction had 5 bases not matched to a gene; V was cut back by 9 bases and J by 0 bases. The CDR3 is 13 residues long. Sample: peripheral blood, taken on day 0 of AZD1222 vaccination. The gene calls are TRBV2 and TRBJ2-7; TRBD1 agrees at 7 bases. This receptor was obtained from an adult in good health. CDR3 in DNA: TGTGCCAGGGGGACAGAGAGCTCCTACGAGCAGTACTTC. This translates into CARGTESSYEQYF.